This T cell receptor (beta chain) appears in the sequencing data of a study of T cell repertoires in cytomegalovirus infection. One entry per CDR3 protein results from TCRdb running MiXCR on the reads. Found here are approximately 730,000 distinct CDR3 sequences, 25% to 35% of them singletons; the top ten hold less than 15%. As regards this clonotype: What it binds is not known.

Sequencing was performed on cultured CD8+ T cells from PBMCs, taken from culture after CMV antigen stimulation. The TCR sequence derives from a human donor in good health (CMV status not recorded). Some clones in this sample may be carry-over from other donors' samples.

The CDR3 DNA follows: TGTGCCAGCAGTTTCCCATATGTCCTCGACCGCTCTGGGGCCAACGTCCTGACTTTC. Encoded protein: CASSFPYVLDRSGANVLTF. This chain links TRBV12-3 or TRBV12-4 with TRBJ2-6; D call uncertain. Trimming removed 3 bases at V and 0 bases at J, with 18 bases between. The CDR3 is 19 amino acids.